This TCR beta chain was captured by sequencing in a study of patients and donors after allogeneic stem cell transplantation. In TCRdb, the RT-PCR reads were re-called with MiXCR into one record per CDR3 protein. The sample holds tens of thousands of distinct CDR3 sequences, 45% to 50% seen once. This clonotype was seen a single time. This TCR was recovered from a human donor who was either an allogeneic HSCT recipient or a stem cell or donor lymphocyte infusion donor (not recorded which). It is not recorded whose cells these are; they may come from a transplant donor. The sample taken for sequencing was blood, either unsorted or a sorted T cell fraction (not recorded which).

DNA for the CDR3: TGTGCCAGCAGCCAAGAGAACTACTTCGGTGAGCAGTTCTTC. Its translation is CASSQENYFGEQFF. V gene TRBV14 combines with J gene TRBJ2-1; D is unclear. Germline V lookup: CDR1 SGHDN, CDR2 FVKESK. The CDR3 runs 14 residues. V shed 0 bases and J shed 9 bases, with 12 bases lying between them.